The source of this T cell receptor (beta chain) is a study of tumor-infiltrating T cells and Merkel cell polyomavirus (dated by TCRdb to about 2017). At the level of the whole study: In Merkel cell carcinoma patients, the study examined CD8+ T cells specific for the Merkel cell polyomavirus KLL epitope. The therapies patients received were varied and non-standardized, including chemotherapy, radiation and immunotherapies. Patients came in at different disease stages and had a median follow-up of around 3 years, ranging from roughly 1.1 to 6.0 years. Across the study, one tumor sample was obtained as a frozen nodal tumor digest and one as a flash-frozen core biopsy of a metastasis. TRB sequencing was performed on KLL-tetramer-sorted cells from blood or tumor-infiltrating lymphocytes in roughly 15 samples, as well as on eleven to twelve matched whole-tumor samples. Most whole-tumor samples were 25-micron curls cut from formalin-fixed, paraffin-embedded tissue blocks.

Results and caveats for the whole study, not just this receptor: More unique KLL-specific clonotypes in tumors (about 5-108 vs 0-3) was associated with a significant MCC-specific survival advantage (P = 0.0051). One limitation of the study is the small sample size (n of about twelve patients). KLL-specific TRB repertoires were diverse and mostly private, with just one public clonotype, shared by two patients, among 397 unique sequences. Because only a single viral epitope was studied, T cells directed against other Merkel cell polyomavirus epitopes were not captured. A higher intratumoral fraction of KLL-specific T cells (about 1.7-18% versus roughly 0-0.14%) was associated with significantly improved MCC-specific survival.

Libraries came from the immunoSEQ multiplex PCR assay. Genomic DNA extraction, TRB sequencing and normalization were performed by Adaptive Biotechnologies (Seattle, WA). From the authors' description of their analysis: Clonality was calculated as one minus the Shannon entropy of productive TRB sequences, normalized by log2 of unique productive sequences. KLL-specific clonotypes in tumors were identified by matching TCRbeta CDR3 amino acid sequences to those from the tetramer-sorted sample of each patient. Held by TCRdb, this immuneACCESS table contains in-frame sequences only and omits some clones. Under half of the omission traces to an unresolved V gene where checked; the cause of the rest is unknown. Clone size and the V and J calls come from that table; the DNA yielded D and trimming. The sample includes under 30,000 clones, with nearly 90% observed a single time. The leading ten clones occupy around 2.7% of the sample.

All patients' tumors stained robustly positive for Merkel cell polyomavirus Large T antigen by immunohistochemistry. The study included about a dozen Merkel cell carcinoma patients who had robust KLL-tetramer+ populations, above 0.04% of CD8+ T cells, in blood and/or cultured TIL. Every patient was Caucasian, and patient ages had a median of roughly 67 years and ranged from about 50 to 85 years. For patients with unknown primaries who presented with nodal disease, or in cases where primary tissue was insufficient, lymph node tumors were analyzed. Taken from the germline V gene, the CDR1 and CDR2 loops are SGDLS and YYNGEE. V gives up 2 bases and J gives up 4 bases, and the segment between their germline ends measures 10 bases. The CDR3 measures 14 amino acids from cysteine to phenylalanine. Solely the CDR3 DNA is kept, with 42 bases framed from the first base. Comments on this clone: The antigen it binds to is not known. Base qualities are not recorded, but no much larger clone differs from it by a single base.

In this chain, TRBV9 is recombined with TRBJ1-3; TRBD1 is a weak D gene call, 6 bases matching. The specimen was lymph node tissue. The TCR sequence derives from a man aged 50 to 59 with Merkel cell carcinoma. The CDR3 sequence is CASSVSQGGNTIYF. In nucleotides, the sequence is TGTGCCAGCAGCGTTTCACAGGGAGGAAACACCATATATTTT.